These 24 T cell receptor beta chains were sequenced from one sample in a study of T cell responses to AZD1222 COVID-19 vaccine. The table came from immunoSEQ multiplex PCR; TCRdb's copy has only in-frame clones and leaves some out. The data show 95,000 to 110,000 clones, around 90% seen once. Sequences were derived from peripheral blood, sampled on day 0 of AZD1222 vaccination. These receptors all stem from an adult in good health.

The rearrangement uses TRBV10-1 and TRBJ2-2, with D perhaps being TRBD1 or TRBD2 (5 bases each). In germline, CDR1 is WNHNN, CDR2 SYGVQD (reference sequence). There are 16 residues in the CDR3. V lost 7 bases to trimming and J lost 6 bases, with 21 bases between them. CDR3 coding DNA: TGCGCCAGCACCGACCCCAAGAGGGGATTCGCCGGGGAGCTGTTTTTT. Translating it yields CASTDPKRGFAGELFF.

The chain employs TRBV20-1 and TRBJ2-3; D is unclear. Germline lookup yields CDR1 DFQATT and CDR2 SNEGSKA (reference sequence). Between the trimmed V and J ends, which lost 6 bases and 2 bases, there was a span of 6 bases. There are 11 residues in the CDR3. The CDR3 loop is CSAKYTDTQYF. CDR3 coding DNA: TGCAGTGCGAAGTACACAGATACGCAGTATTTT.

The sample holds one count of this clone. The chain links TRBV14 to TRBJ2-7; 7 nucleotides align to TRBD1. The ends lost 4 bases at V and 2 bases at J; junction bases unmatched: 11. Germline V gene lookup returns CDR1 SGHDN and CDR2 FVKESK. This CDR3 region has 16 residues. CDR3 DNA: TGTGCCAGCAGCCCAGGGGTCGGGACAGAGACCTACGAGCAGTACTTC. Protein: CASSPGVGTETYEQYF.

The rearrangement joins TRBV2 to TRBJ2-1; 7 bases align to TRBD2. The CDR3 spans 14 residues. V trimming: 6 bases; J trimming: 6 bases; junction bases outside the gene matches: 8. Germline CDR1 is SNHLY and CDR2 is FYNNEI. The CDR3 region has the DNA TGTGCCAGCAGAACGGCGGGAGTATTCAATGAGCAGTTCTTC. Residues: CASRTAGVFNEQFF.

The gene calls are TRBV6-2 or TRBV6-3 and TRBJ1-1; D gene uncertain. The V gene lost 8 bases and the J gene lost 2 bases, with 12 bases spanning the gap. The CDR3 runs to 13 residues. CDR1 is MNHEY and CDR2 is SVGEGT in the germline V gene. The CDR3 reads CASGWEENTEAFF. The DNA of the CDR3 is TGTGCCAGCGGTTGGGAAGAAAACACTGAAGCTTTCTTT.

The rearrangement uses TRBV3-1 (or the pseudogene TRBV3-2) and TRBJ1-2; the D is unclear. This CDR3 comprises 13 residues. CDR1 and CDR2 from the germline V gene are LGHDT and YNNKEL (reference sequence). V lost 0 bases to trimming and J lost 4 bases, with 6 bases between them. Here the CDR3 reads CASSQDNTYGYTF. The CDR3 region has the DNA TGTGCCAGCAGCCAAGACAACACCTATGGCTACACCTTC.

The rearrangement links TRBV18 to TRBJ1-3, with TRBD1 as a possible D gene (6 bases). Germline V gives CDR1 KGHSH, CDR2 LQKENI. This CDR3 has 21 amino acids. V gave up 1 base and J gave up 0 bases, with 25 bases separating them. The CDR3 DNA follows: TGTGCCAGCTCACCACTCCTCGGGGGGCAAAAGCTTCTATTCTCTGGAAACACCATATATTTT. This sequence encodes CASSPLLGGQKLLFSGNTIYF.

The rearrangement links TRBV7-3 to TRBJ2-7; 7 nucleotides line up with TRBD1. From germline, CDR1 is SGHTA and CDR2 FQGTGA. Germline trimming cut 1 base from V and 4 bases from J; bases unmatched to any gene: 1. The length of the CDR3 is 13 residues. CDR3 amino acids: CASSLKGQYEQYF. CDR3 nucleotide sequence: TGTGCCAGCAGCTTAAAGGGACAGTACGAGCAGTACTTC.

This chain links TRBV15 with TRBJ1-3, with 10 bases matching TRBD1. The CDR3 consists of 15 residues. CDR1 LNHNV and CDR2 YYDKDF come from the germline V gene (reference sequence). V lost 9 bases to trimming and J lost 3 bases; unmatched junction nucleotides: 8. The CDR3 nucleotides read TGTGCCACTACGGTGGACAGGGGGAATGGAAACACCATATATTTT. Its protein is CATTVDRGNGNTIYF.

This clone was detected only once. The chain links TRBV28 to TRBJ1-3; possible D gene TRBD1, 5 bases. V was shortened by 6 bases and J by 0 bases, with 15 bases between the two germline ends. This CDR3 is built from 16 residues. Germline values: CDR1 MDHEN, CDR2 SYDVKM. CDR3 protein: CASSKNRPNSGNTIYF. The CDR3 DNA follows: TGTGCCAGCAGCAAAAACAGGCCTAACTCTGGAAACACCATATATTTT.

This chain joins TRBV30 and TRBJ1-6, with TRBD1 as a possible D gene (5 bases). CDR1 and CDR2 from the germline V gene are GTSNPN and SVGIG (reference sequence). Trimming took off 0 bases at V and 6 bases at J, with 9 bases between the two ends. CDR3 length: 14 residues. CDR3 residues: CAWSVPGSNSPLHF. CDR3 in DNA: TGTGCCTGGAGTGTCCCAGGGAGTAATTCACCCCTCCACTTT.

CDR3 protein: CASSARDSTDTQYF. The DNA for the CDR3 is TGTGCCAGCTCAGCCCGGGACAGCACAGATACGCAGTATTTT. The J gene is TRBJ2-3, the V gene TRBV18; D tentatively fits TRBD1 or TRBD2 (5 bases each). Per the germline V gene, CDR1 is KGHSH and CDR2 is LQKENI. Trimming took 5 bases from V and 0 from J, leaving 9 bases between them. CDR3 length: 14 residues.

This chain uses TRBV12-3 or TRBV12-4 with TRBJ1-1; D might be TRBD1 (5 bases). V was clipped by 5 bases and J by 4 bases, with 11 bases between them. The CDR3 runs 13 residues. The CDR3 DNA is TGTGCCAGCAGTCTCACGGGGCCCACTGAAGCTTTCTTT. It is translated as CASSLTGPTEAFF.

The genes are TRBV7-2 and TRBJ1-2; tentative D call: TRBD1 (5 bases). CDR1 is SGHTA and CDR2 is FQGNSA in the germline V gene. The V end was cut by 1 base, the J end by 4 bases, with 10 bases between. The CDR3 runs to 14 residues. The CDR3 sequence is CASSLDQGGYGYTF. CDR3 bases: TGTGCCAGCAGCTTAGACCAGGGCGGCTATGGCTACACCTTC.

J is TRBJ2-5 and V is TRBV19; D perhaps matches TRBD1 (6 bases). Between the trimmed V and J ends, which lost 1 base and 3 bases, there was a span of 12 bases. The CDR3 length is 15 residues. The germline V gene encodes CDR1 LNHDA and CDR2 SQIVND (reference sequence). DNA for the CDR3: TGTGCCAGTAGTATAGTATTACAGGGAAAAGAGACCCAGTACTTC. Amino acids: CASSIVLQGKETQYF.

The genes are TRBV12-5 and TRBJ2-5; the D is unclear. The V end lost 1 base, the J end lost 5 bases, and 5 bases lay between the germline ends. Germline V gives CDR1 LGHNT, CDR2 FRNRAP. The length of the CDR3 is 12 residues. The CDR3 region has the DNA TGTGCTAGTGGTTTGGGGGTGGAGACCCAGTACTTC. Protein: CASGLGVETQYF.

This clone was observed once. V gene TRBV28 combines with J gene TRBJ1-2; D is unclear. V was trimmed by 5 bases and J by 7 bases, leaving 20 bases between them. CDR1 MDHEN and CDR2 SYDVKM come from the germline V gene. The CDR3 is 15 residues long. CDR3 DNA: TGTGCCAGCAGTCCCAAGACCGGGGTAACGGGTGGCTACACCTTC. Its protein product is CASSPKTGVTGGYTF.

This rearrangement joins TRBV24-1 to TRBJ2-1; D is ambiguous. The CDR3 extends over 13 amino acids. Deletions cut 5 bases from V and 9 bases from J, with 13 bases between. The germline CDR1 and CDR2 sequences are KGHDR and SFDVKD. The CDR3, as DNA: TGTGCCACCAGTGTTTGGGGTCTGAGTGAGCAGTTCTTC. Translating it yields CATSVWGLSEQFF.

The chain links TRBV10-3 to TRBJ1-5; D gene uncertain. The CDR3 has 14 residues. Trimming took 3 bases from V and 1 from J, leaving 7 bases between them. Per the germline V gene, CDR1 is ENHRY and CDR2 is SYGVKD. The CDR3 sequence: CAISDGPSNQPQHF. The CDR3 DNA is TGTGCCATCAGTGATGGTCCCAGCAATCAGCCCCAGCATTTT.

The CDR3, as DNA: TGTGCCAGCAGTGAGGAGGGGGCGTACTATGGCTACACCTTC. This gives the protein CASSEEGAYYGYTF. This chain links TRBV2 with TRBJ1-2; 7 bases fit TRBD1. The CDR3 consists of 14 residues. Trimming at V came to 3 bases and at J to 3 bases, leaving 4 bases not matched to a gene. Germline values: CDR1 SNHLY, CDR2 FYNNEI.

V usage is TRBV18 and J usage is TRBJ2-5; either TRBD1 or TRBD2 may fit D (6 bases each). With 0 bases removed from V and 4 bases from J, the gap between germline ends came to 15 bases. The CDR3 is 16 amino acids. Germline V gene data show CDR1 as KGHSH and CDR2 as LQKENI. CDR3 residues: CASSPPTGAFRETQYF. The CDR3 nucleotides are TGTGCCAGCTCACCACCGACGGGGGCGTTCAGAGAGACCCAGTACTTC.

The rearrangement joins TRBV28 to TRBJ1-1; D unclear. V was clipped by 6 bases and J by 5 bases, with 7 bases between them. This CDR3 is 11 amino acids long. CDR1 is MDHEN and CDR2 is SYDVKM in the germline V gene. The CDR3 sequence is CASRGGTEAFF. The CDR3 nucleotides read TGTGCCAGCAGGGGAGGTACTGAAGCTTTCTTT.

The chain employs TRBV18 and TRBJ1-1; unclear D gene. V gave up 3 bases and J gave up 1 base, with 12 bases separating them. Germline values: CDR1 KGHSH, CDR2 LQKENI. The CDR3 runs to 15 residues. CDR3 DNA: TGTGCCAGCTCACCGACCAAGGGAACGAACACTGAAGCTTTCTTT. Translating it yields CASSPTKGTNTEAFF.

V is TRBV6-5 and J is TRBJ1-6; no clear D. CDR3 size: 16 residues. V was cut by 4 bases and J by 6 bases, with 16 bases left in between. Per germline, CDR1 MNHEY and CDR2 SVGAGI. CDR3 residues: CASSSRIDRFNSPLHF. The CDR3 DNA reads TGTGCCAGCAGTTCTAGAATCGACCGCTTTAATTCACCCCTCCACTTT.